This TCR beta chain was sequenced for a study of OX40 agonist ivuxolimab in advanced cancers. Study background: Patients treated during dose escalation were battling hepatocellular carcinoma, melanoma, renal cell or head and neck cancer. Prior therapy, whether anti-PD-1, anti-PD-L1 or anti-CTLA-4, was allowed, and 35% to 40% had some.

CDR1 SNHLY and CDR2 FYNNEI come from the germline V gene. This CDR3 contains 13 residues. V lost 4 bases and J 4 bases, leaving 9 bases between the germline ends. TCRdb's copy holds only in-frame clones and misses some; the assay was immunoSEQ multiplex PCR. The sample lists under 75,000 clones, around 82% seen once, with 1% in the top ten. V is TRBV2 and J is TRBJ2-3; D possibly corresponds to TRBD2 (6 bases). This receptor was taken from an adult with an advanced solid tumor such as melanoma, head and neck, liver or kidney cancer. The sample consisted of CD4+ or CD8+ T cells sorted from blood, taken in a trial of the OX40 agonist ivuxolimab. The CDR3, as DNA: TGTGCCAGCAGTGCAGGGACTGCAGATACGCAGTATTTT. This sequence encodes CASSAGTADTQYF.